Listed below are T cell receptor beta chains from one sample, sequenced in a study of T cell changes during pregnancy in multiple sclerosis. TCRdb's table, derived via immunoSEQ multiplex PCR, lists solely in-frame clones and lacks some. The sample holds about 49,000 clones, about 92% seen once. The sample was peripheral blood, taken after pregnancy. These receptors all come from a female donor with multiple sclerosis, enrolled in a pregnancy study. Both conserved end residues are part of each CDR3. A D gene is named only where the DNA matches it firmly. A clone size is listed for some rows: how often the clone was seen (once, few, many), or a class if it is expanded.

TRBD2	TRBV11-2	NA	TRBJ2-3	TGTGCCAGCAGCTTAGAACTAGCGGGCGGAGATACGCAGTATTTT	CASSLELAGGDTQYF
TRBD1	TRBV28	NA	TRBJ1-1	TGTGCCAGCAGTTTGCCGGGGACAGGGTGGGCTGAAGCTTTCTTT	CASSLPGTGWAEAFF
NA	TRBV11-3	NA	TRBJ2-2	TGTGCCAGCAGCCGCAGCCCCACAGGGACCGGGGAGCTGTTTTTT	CASSRSPTGTGELFF
TRBD1	TRBV7-2	NA	TRBJ1-3	TGTGCCAGCAGCCCCGGACAGGGACCCACAGCCGGAAACACCATATATTTT	CASSPGQGPTAGNTIYF
NA	TRBV7-6	NA	TRBJ2-1	TGTGCCAGCAGCTTCCTCGACAGGAGCTCCTACAATGAGCAGTTCTTC	CASSFLDRSSYNEQFF
NA	TRBV9	NA	TRBJ1-6	TGTGCCAGCAGCAGCCAGAGGGGAGGCTCACCCCTCCACTTT	CASSSQRGGSPLHF
NA	TRBV6-5	NA	TRBJ2-7	TGTGCCAGCAGATCGACAGTCTACGAGCAGTACTTC	CASRSTVYEQYF
NA	TRBV11-2	NA	TRBJ1-1	TGTGCCAGCAGCTTAGATGGCGGATACGCTGAAGCTTTCTTT	CASSLDGGYAEAFF
NA	TRBV7-6	NA	TRBJ1-1	TGTGCCAGCAGCGGGGGCAACACTGAAGCTTTCTTT	CASSGGNTEAFF
TRBD2	TRBV5-1	NA	TRBJ2-5	TGCGCCAGCAGCTCGGGACTAAGGGACCAAGAGACCCAGTACTTC	CASSSGLRDQETQYF
NA	TRBV9	NA	TRBJ2-1	TGTGCCAGCAGCCCTGGGCAGGGGAGGGTCAATGAGCAGTTCTTC	CASSPGQGRVNEQFF
TRBD2	TRBV6-6	NA	TRBJ2-3	TGTGCCAGCAGTTACCCCGGTCTAGCGGGCACAGATACGCAGTATTTT	CASSYPGLAGTDTQYF
NA	TRBV11-2	NA	TRBJ1-4	TGTGCCAGCAGCTTAACTTGGTCAACTAATGAAAAACTGTTTTTT	CASSLTWSTNEKLFF
NA	TRBV5-6	NA	TRBJ1-2	TGTGCCAGCAGCTTCGACAGGCAGTCCTATGGCTACACCTTC	CASSFDRQSYGYTF
TRBD1	TRBV7-7	NA	TRBJ1-3	TGTGCTAGCAGACGGACAGGGGAAGACCCGGGCCTCCGGGGAAACACCATATATTTT	CASRRTGEDPGLRGNTIYF
NA	TRBV11-3	NA	TRBJ2-5	TGTGCCAGCAGCGGAGCGGACCAAGAGACCCAGTACTTC	CASSGADQETQYF
TRBD1	TRBV5-8	NA	TRBJ1-2	TGTGCCAGCAGCTTGGAGGGGGCCAGGGGGCCCTTTAACTATGGCTACACCTTC	CASSLEGARGPFNYGYTF
NA	TRBV7-9	few	TRBJ1-5	TGTGCCAGCAGCTTAGCAGGGGTGGATAATCAGCCCCAGCATTTT	CASSLAGVDNQPQHF
NA	TRBV7-8	NA	TRBJ2-2	TGTGCCAGCAGCCCTAGGAGGGGATCGGACACCGGGGAGCTGTTTTTT	CASSPRRGSDTGELFF
TRBD1	TRBV27	NA	TRBJ2-7	TGTGCCAGCAGTTTATGGGCAGGGGGCGTTTACGAGCAGTACTTC	CASSLWAGGVYEQYF
NA	TRBV19	NA	TRBJ1-1	TGTGCCAGTAGTCCAGACAGGTCTCCGAACACTGAAGCTTTCTTT	CASSPDRSPNTEAFF
NA	TRBV12-1	NA	TRBJ1-2	TGTGCCAGCAGCTCGATAGGGACAGGGGGAAGTTGTGGCTATGGCTACACCTTC	CASSSIGTGGSCGYGYTF
NA	TRBV6-5	NA	TRBJ1-2	TGTGCCAGCAGTTACGCCATGGACAGCGCCGAGAATGGCTACACCTTC	CASSYAMDSAENGYTF
TRBD1	TRBV25-1	NA	TRBJ2-7	TGTGCCAGCAGTACACAGGGGAACCTGTGGGAGCAGTACTTC	CASSTQGNLWEQYF
TRBD2	TRBV7-8	NA	TRBJ2-3	TGTGCCAGCAGCTTAAGTATCGGGGGGTGGGCAGATACGCAGTATTTT	CASSLSIGGWADTQYF
NA	TRBV6-1	NA	TRBJ1-1	TGTGCCAGCAGTTGGGCTCTGGAGGGCACTGAAGCTTTCTTT	CASSWALEGTEAFF
TRBD2	TRBV6-4	few	TRBJ2-3	TGTGCCAGCAGTGATGCGGGGGGGAGCACAGATACGCAGTATTTT	CASSDAGGSTDTQYF
NA	TRBV19	NA	TRBJ1-4	TGTGCCAGCTGGGAGTTCAGGAGTGAAAAACTGTTTTTT	CASWEFRSEKLFF
TRBD2	TRBV12-5	NA	TRBJ2-3	TGTGCTAGTGTCTTGGGACTAGCGGGGGGGCTCACAGATACGCAGTATTTT	CASVLGLAGGLTDTQYF
TRBD1	TRBV4-3	NA	TRBJ1-5	TGCGCCAGCAGCCCTACAGGGGGCGTGAATCAGCCCCAGCATTTT	CASSPTGGVNQPQHF
TRBD1	TRBV6-5	NA	TRBJ2-2	TGTGCCAGCAGTTACTCACAGGGGCGGGAGCTGTTTTTT	CASSYSQGRELFF